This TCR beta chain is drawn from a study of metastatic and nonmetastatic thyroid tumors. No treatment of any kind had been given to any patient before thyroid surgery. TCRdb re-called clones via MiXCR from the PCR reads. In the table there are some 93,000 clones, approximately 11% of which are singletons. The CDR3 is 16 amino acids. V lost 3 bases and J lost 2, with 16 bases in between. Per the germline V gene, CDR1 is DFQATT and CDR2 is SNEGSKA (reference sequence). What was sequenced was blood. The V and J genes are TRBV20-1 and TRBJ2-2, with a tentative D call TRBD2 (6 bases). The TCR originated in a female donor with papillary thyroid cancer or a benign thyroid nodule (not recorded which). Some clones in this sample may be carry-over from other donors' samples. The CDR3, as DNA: TGCAGTGCTAGGCCTCTAAGCGGGTTTAACACCGGGGAGCTGTTTTTT. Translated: CSARPLSGFNTGELFF.